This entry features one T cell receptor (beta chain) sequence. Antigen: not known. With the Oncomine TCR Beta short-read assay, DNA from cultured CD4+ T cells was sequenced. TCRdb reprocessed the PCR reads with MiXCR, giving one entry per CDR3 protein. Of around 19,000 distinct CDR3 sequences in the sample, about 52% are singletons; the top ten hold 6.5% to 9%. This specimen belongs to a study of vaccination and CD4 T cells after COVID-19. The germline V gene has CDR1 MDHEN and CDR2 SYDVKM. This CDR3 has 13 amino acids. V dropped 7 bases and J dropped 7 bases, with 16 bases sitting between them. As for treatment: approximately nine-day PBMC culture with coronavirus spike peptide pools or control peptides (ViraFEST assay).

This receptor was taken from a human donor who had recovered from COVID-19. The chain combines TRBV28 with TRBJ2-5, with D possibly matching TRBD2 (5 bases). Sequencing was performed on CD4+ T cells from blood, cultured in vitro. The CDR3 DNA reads TGTGCCAGCAATCGAGGGCGCTCCGGGACCCAGTACTTC. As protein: CASNRGRSGTQYF. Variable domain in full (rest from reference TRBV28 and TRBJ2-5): DVKVTQSSRYLVKRTGEKVFLECVQDMDHENMFWYRQDPGLGLRLIYFSYDVKMKEKGDIPEGYSVSREKKERFSLILESASTNQTSMYLCASNRGRSGTQYFGPGTRLLVL.